The TCR beta chain under discussion was sequenced for a study of T cells in localized non-small cell lung cancer. The method was immunoSEQ multiplex PCR; TCRdb's version includes in-frame clones alone and lacks a portion of them. Of some 51,000 clones detected, about nine tenths appear once; the ten largest clones hold roughly 5.1%. CDR3 size: 15 residues. This receptor was taken from a woman aged 40-69 years with stage I lung adenocarcinoma. The material was peripheral blood, obtained before any cancer treatment. The J gene is TRBJ1-2, the V gene TRBV22-1. TRBV22-1 is an annotated pseudogene. As DNA, the CDR3 is TGTCCTGGGAGCGCCCACCGACGGTATTCGGATGGCTACACCTTC. Protein sequence: CPGSAHRRYSDGYTF.